The sequence of this T cell receptor (beta chain) was determined in a study of T cells after yellow fever vaccination. The V and J ends lost 5 bases and 4 bases, in that order; junction bases with no gene match: 11. This CDR3 is built from 16 residues. CDR1 and CDR2 (germline): ENHRY, SYGVKD. Study observations and caveats: The study noted that FACS-sorted repertoires could contain abundant clonotypes contaminating from the bulk population.

The sample holds many counts of this clonotype. The antigen is not known. TCRdb itself ran the 5' RACE reads through MiXCR, one entry per CDR3 protein. Among some 350,000 distinct CDR3 sequences, roughly 4.3% were seen once, and the ten largest hold around 25%. This clonotype was obtained from a man younger than 35 who received the YFV17D yellow fever vaccine. The chain carries TRBV10-3 and TRBJ2-5; TRBD1 matches at 9 bases. Sequenced here: PBMCs, sampled 5 days after the yellow fever booster vaccination. The CDR3 region is CAISPGQGVPGETQYF. The CDR3 region has the DNA TGTGCCATCAGTCCGGGACAGGGTGTCCCGGGAGAGACCCAGTACTTC.